This TCR beta chain was observed in a study of regulatory T cells in long-lasting Graves disease. Time point in this sample: persistent/refractory GD, antithyroid drugs over 5 years with positive TRAb. The TCR library was made from RNA that had been extracted from PBMCs in TRIzol. CDR3 regions were amplified by Arm-PCR using iRepertoire HTBI primers to build TCR beta libraries. TCRdb reprocessed the multiplex PCR reads with MiXCR, giving one entry per CDR3 protein. The repertoire holds about 420,000 distinct CDR3 sequences, 23% seen once, with roughly 28% in the top ten. This CDR3 is 13 amino acids long. V was cut by 5 bases and J by 4 bases, with 11 bases left in between. Study conclusions and caveats: The persistent group shared 2,500 to 3,000 public clonotypes, more than the roughly 970 shared by new patients.

Concerning this clonotype: Its antigen is currently unknown. This probably arose from a read error, given a far larger clone one base away. This CDR3 is missing its conserved last phenylalanine or tryptophan, likely due to a read error.

Here the sequenced sample was peripheral blood mononuclear cells (PBMCs), taken when the disease was refractory, from a patient treated with antithyroid drugs. The receptor was derived from a female donor with Graves disease. This chain uses TRBV12-3 or TRBV12-4 with TRBJ1-2; the D is unclear. CDR3 sequence: CASSPGRSYGYTS. DNA for the CDR3: TGTGCCAGCAGTCCAGGCCGTTCCTATGGCTACACCTCC.